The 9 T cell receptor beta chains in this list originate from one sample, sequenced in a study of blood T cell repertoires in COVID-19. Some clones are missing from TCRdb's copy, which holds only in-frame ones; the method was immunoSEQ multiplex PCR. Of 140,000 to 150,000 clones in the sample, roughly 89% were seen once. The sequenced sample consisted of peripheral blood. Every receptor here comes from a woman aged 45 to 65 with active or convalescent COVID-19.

CDR3 in DNA: TGTGCCAGCAGTTTATCTGGGACTAGCGTTTCCGAGCAGTACTTC. Amino acid sequence: CASSLSGTSVSEQYF. The chain joins TRBV27 to TRBJ2-7; 10 nucleotides agree with TRBD2. Germline loops: CDR1 MNHEY, CDR2 SMNVEV (reference sequence). The CDR3 consists of 15 residues. Trimming removed 0 bases from V and 6 bases from J; junction bases left unmatched: 5.

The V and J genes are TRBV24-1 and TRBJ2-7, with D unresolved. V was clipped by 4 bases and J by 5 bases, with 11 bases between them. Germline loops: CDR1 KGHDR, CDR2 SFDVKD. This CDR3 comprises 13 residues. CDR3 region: CATSDPNRDEQYF. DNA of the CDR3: TGTGCCACCAGTGACCCAAATAGAGACGAGCAGTACTTC.

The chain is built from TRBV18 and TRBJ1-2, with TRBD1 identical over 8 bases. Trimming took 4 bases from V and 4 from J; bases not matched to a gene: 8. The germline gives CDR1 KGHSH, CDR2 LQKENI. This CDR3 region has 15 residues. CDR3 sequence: CASSLEQGVAYGYTF. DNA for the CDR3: TGTGCCAGCTCACTCGAACAGGGGGTCGCCTATGGCTACACCTTC.

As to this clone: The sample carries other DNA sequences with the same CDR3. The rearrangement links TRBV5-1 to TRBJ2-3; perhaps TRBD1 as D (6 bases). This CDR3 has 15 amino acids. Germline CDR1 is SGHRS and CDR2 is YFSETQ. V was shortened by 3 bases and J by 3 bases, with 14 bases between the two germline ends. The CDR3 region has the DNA TGCGCCAGCAGCTCACAGGGTGGTGGGACAGATACGCAGTATTTT. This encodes CASSSQGGGTDTQYF.

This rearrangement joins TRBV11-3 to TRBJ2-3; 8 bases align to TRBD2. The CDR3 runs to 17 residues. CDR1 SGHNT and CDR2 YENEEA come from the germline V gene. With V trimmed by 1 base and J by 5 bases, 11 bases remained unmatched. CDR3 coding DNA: TGTGCCAGCAGCTTAGGGCAGCGGGGGACTGATAGAGATACGCAGTATTTT. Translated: CASSLGQRGTDRDTQYF.

This chain's CDR3 is CASSLGPYSGANVLTF. The CDR3 region has the DNA TGTGCCAGCAGTTTAGGGCCGTACTCTGGGGCCAACGTCCTGACTTTC. The chain joins TRBV28 to TRBJ2-6, with D hard to call. CDR1 MDHEN and CDR2 SYDVKM come from the germline V gene. The CDR3 is 16 residues long. The ends were cut back, 2 bases at V and 0 bases at J, with 8 bases in the middle.

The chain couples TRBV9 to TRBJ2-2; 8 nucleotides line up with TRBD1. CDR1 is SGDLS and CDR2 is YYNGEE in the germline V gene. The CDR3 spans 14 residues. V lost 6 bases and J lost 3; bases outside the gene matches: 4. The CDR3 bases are TGTGCCAGCACCCCGGGACAGGACACCGGGGAGCTGTTTTTT. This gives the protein CASTPGQDTGELFF.

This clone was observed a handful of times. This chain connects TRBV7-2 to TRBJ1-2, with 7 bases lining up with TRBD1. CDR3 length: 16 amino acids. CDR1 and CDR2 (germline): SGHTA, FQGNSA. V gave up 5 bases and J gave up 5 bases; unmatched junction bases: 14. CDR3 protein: CASSRRDRDAVYGYTF. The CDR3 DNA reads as TGTGCCAGCAGCCGCCGGGACAGAGATGCGGTATATGGCTACACCTTC.

The DNA of the CDR3 is TGTGCCAGCAGCTTTGGGATAGCGGTGAACACCGGGGAGCTGTTTTTT. Its translation: CASSFGIAVNTGELFF. The chain is built from TRBV7-9 and TRBJ2-2; D may be TRBD2 (6 bases). Germline loops: CDR1 SEHNR, CDR2 FQNEAQ (reference sequence). Trimming removed 3 bases from V and 1 base from J, with 12 bases in between. The CDR3 sequence is 16 residues long.